This is a list of T cell receptor beta chains from one sample in a study of OX40 agonist ivuxolimab in advanced cancers. Produced via immunoSEQ multiplex PCR; TCRdb's table is partial and in-frame only. The sample lists over 55,000 clones, 83% occurring once. The specimen was CD4+ or CD8+ T cells sorted from blood, collected in a trial of the OX40 agonist ivuxolimab. Receptor source: an adult with an advanced solid tumor such as melanoma, head and neck, liver or kidney cancer. Both conserved end residues are part of each CDR3. D genes are given only for firm matches. Clone size is shown for a subset of rows, as once, few, many or a class of expanded clone.

>once|TRBV7-2|TRBJ2-3|-
TGTGCCAGCAGCTTAACCGGTCAAATCACAGATACGCAGTATTTT
CASSLTGQITDTQYF
>-|TRBV28|TRBJ2-2|-
TGTGCCAGCAGCCCGACAGGCCCTTCCGGGGAGCTGTTTTTT
CASSPTGPSGELFF
>once|TRBV30|TRBJ1-5|-
TGTGCCTGGAGTCCTGACCATGGTGGAGCTCAGCCCCAGCATTTT
CAWSPDHGGAQPQHF
>-|TRBV6-5|TRBJ2-3|TRBD2
TGTGCCAGCAGTTACTTGTCCGGGGGGGCCGCAGATACGCAGTATTTT
CASSYLSGGAADTQYF
>-|TRBV6-1|TRBJ2-3|-
TGTGCCAGCAGTGAGTACATGGGGAATGGGCAGTATTTT
CASSEYMGNGQYF
>-|TRBV19|TRBJ2-3|TRBD2
TGTGCCACTAGCGGTTCTAGCACAGATACGCAGTATTTT
CATSGSSTDTQYF
>-|TRBV18|TRBJ1-1|-
TGTGCCAGCTCACCGTCACAACGCGGACGGTTTAGAGGGACTGAAGCTTTCTTT
CASSPSQRGRFRGTEAFF
>few|TRBV15|TRBJ1-2|-
TGTGCCACCAGCAGAAACCAGGGGTCTGGCTACACCTTC
CATSRNQGSGYTF
>-|TRBV7-2|TRBJ2-1|-
TGTGCCAGCAGCTTACGGATAGCTCTCAATGAGCAGTTCTTC
CASSLRIALNEQFF
>few|TRBV19|TRBJ1-5|-
TGTGCCAGCGGGACACAGCTAAATCAGCCCCAGCATTTT
CASGTQLNQPQHF
>-|TRBV18|TRBJ1-6|TRBD1
TGTGCCAGCTCACCCCGGGACAGGATTAATGGTTCACCCCTCCACTTT
CASSPRDRINGSPLHF
>-|TRBV2|TRBJ1-4|-
TGTGCCAGCAATCGTTATGAAAAACTGTTTTTT
CASNRYEKLFF
>-|TRBV18|TRBJ2-1|-
TGTGCCAGCTCACCATCGGCACCCCCCAGCTGGTTCTTC
CASSPSAPPSWFF
>-|TRBV11-2|TRBJ2-1|-
TGTGCCAGCAGCTCGAACCGTGGGGTTTGGGATGAGCAGTTCTTC
CASSSNRGVWDEQFF
>-|TRBV21-1|TRBJ2-7|-
TGTGCCAGCAGCAAAGCCCTCCTAGCGGGGGTTAGCTACGAGCAGTACTTC
CASSKALLAGVSYEQYF
>few|TRBV2|TRBJ2-5|TRBD1
TGTGCCAGCAGTGAAGTCCGACAGGGATGGGAGACCCAGTACTTC
CASSEVRQGWETQYF
>-|TRBV19|TRBJ1-3|-
TGTGCCAGTACCGGGAATGAGGCTGGAAACACCATATATTTT
CASTGNEAGNTIYF
>-|TRBV10-1|TRBJ1-2|-
TGCGCCAGCAGTGAGTCGAACGGCTATGGCCACACCTTC
CASSESNGYGHTF
>-|TRBV30|TRBJ1-1|-
TGTGCCTGGAGTGTCGGCAGAAACACTGAAGCTTTCTTT
CAWSVGRNTEAFF
>-|TRBV7-9|TRBJ1-3|TRBD1
TGTGCCAGCAGCTTACGGCAGGGGGTTTCTGGAAACACCATATATTTT
CASSLRQGVSGNTIYF
>once|TRBV7-7|TRBJ2-5|TRBD1
TGTGCCAGCAGCGGGACAGGGGGGGAAGGAGAGACCCAGTACTTC
CASSGTGGEGETQYF
>-|TRBV6-1|TRBJ1-5|-
TGTGCCAGCAGTGATGGGGGCAATCAGCCCCAGCATTTT
CASSDGGNQPQHF
>-|TRBV7-8|TRBJ1-3|TRBD1
TGTGCCAGCAGCCGGGACAGCCAGCAAGGAAACACCATATATTTT
CASSRDSQQGNTIYF
>once|TRBV21-1|TRBJ2-1|-
TGTGCCAGCAGCAAACGCGGGGCTTCTATGCGACCCTACAATGAGCAGTTCTTC
CASSKRGASMRPYNEQFF
>few|TRBV10-2|TRBJ1-1|-
TGCGCCAGCAGGGATTTGGGACCGGGGGAAGCTTTCTTT
CASRDLGPGEAFF
>-|TRBV6-6|TRBJ2-7|-
TGTGCCAGCAGCCCTGTATCCTACGAGCAGTACTTC
CASSPVSYEQYF
>once|TRBV5-1|TRBJ2-3|-
TGCGCCAGCAGCTTGAGTAGGGGCACAGATACGCAGTATTTT
CASSLSRGTDTQYF
>once|TRBV4-1|TRBJ1-3|-
TGCGCCAGCGGGAGCTCTGGAAACACCATATATTTT
CASGSSGNTIYF
>-|TRBV5-1|TRBJ2-1|-
TGCGCCAGCAGCTTTAGGGGGGACAATGAGCAGTTCTTC
CASSFRGDNEQFF
>-|TRBV5-6|TRBJ2-5|TRBD2
TGTGCCAGCAGCTTGGACCTAGCGGGGGAGGAGACCCAGTACTTC
CASSLDLAGEETQYF
>once|TRBV5-5|TRBJ1-1|-
TGTGCCAGCAGCTTGGTTGTGTTGGGGGGCACTGAAGCTTTCTTT
CASSLVVLGGTEAFF
>few|TRBV19|TRBJ1-1|-
TGTGCCAGTATGAGGGTCTCCACTGAAGCTTTCTTT
CASMRVSTEAFF
>-|TRBV5-1|TRBJ2-3|-
TGCGCCAGCCGATTGACCCGCTCGGGAGATACGCAGTATTTT
CASRLTRSGDTQYF
>once|TRBV9|TRBJ1-6|-
TGTGCCAGCAGCGTTCGGGGAGATAATTCACCCCTCCACTTT
CASSVRGDNSPLHF
>-|TRBV19|TRBJ1-5|TRBD1
TGTGCCAGTAGTTTTCTGGGACAGAGCATCAATCAGCCCCAGCATTTT
CASSFLGQSINQPQHF
>-|TRBV6-5|TRBJ2-1|TRBD2
TGTGCCAGCAGTTCCACCAGCGGGGGCCAGTACAATGAGCAGTTCTTC
CASSSTSGGQYNEQFF
>-|TRBV6-1|TRBJ1-4|-
TGTGCCAGCACCAAGAGCCGGGCGGGTAATGAAAAACTGTTTTTT
CASTKSRAGNEKLFF
>-|TRBV4-1|TRBJ2-2|-
TGCGCCAGCAGCCAAGAAAGACTAGAGGTCACCGGGGAGCTGTTTTTT
CASSQERLEVTGELFF
>-|TRBV6-5|TRBJ2-7|TRBD2
TGTGCCAGCAGTTCCTCTAGCGGGTTCTACGAGCAGTACTTC
CASSSSSGFYEQYF
>few|TRBV7-9|TRBJ1-1|-
TGTGCCAGCAGCTTAGTTCGGGGCGTAGTGAACACTGAAGCTTTCTTT
CASSLVRGVVNTEAFF
>-|TRBV7-6|TRBJ2-1|-
TGTGCCAGCAGCTTAGCTGTCGGAGGGCCGTATAGTGAGCAGTTCTTC
CASSLAVGGPYSEQFF
>-|TRBV7-2|TRBJ1-1|-
TGTGCCAGCAGCTTGAGCGGGGGTACGAACACTGAAGCTTTCTTT
CASSLSGGTNTEAFF
>once|TRBV27|TRBJ1-6|-
TGTGCCAGCACCGGGGGGTATAATTCACCCCTCCACTTT
CASTGGYNSPLHF
>-|TRBV5-4|TRBJ1-6|TRBD1
TGTGCCAGCAGCTTGGTAGGTGGACAGGGTAATTCACCCCTCCACTTT
CASSLVGGQGNSPLHF
>-|TRBV7-2|TRBJ1-2|-
TGTGCCAGCAGCTTAGAAGCTAACTATGGCTACACCTTC
CASSLEANYGYTF
>-|TRBV6-5|TRBJ2-1|-
TGTGCCAGCAGGGTTGAGCAGTTCTTC
CASRVEQFF
>-|TRBV29-1|TRBJ2-3|-
TGCAGCGCCTGGGACCCGGGAGAGATAACTAGCACAGATACGCAGTATTTT
CSAWDPGEITSTDTQYF
>-|TRBV18|TRBJ2-3|-
TGTGCCAGCTCACCGGAGGGAGGCACAGATACGCAGTATTTT
CASSPEGGTDTQYF
>-|TRBV5-6|TRBJ2-2|-
TGTGCCAGCAGCTTGGGGGCAGCGAACACCGGGGAGCTGTTTTTT
CASSLGAANTGELFF
>-|TRBV7-9|TRBJ2-2|-
TGTGCCAGCTGGACCGGGAACACCGGGGAGCTGTTTTTT
CASWTGNTGELFF
>-|TRBV5-1|TRBJ2-1|TRBD2
TGCGCCAGCAGCTGGGGACTAGCGGGGGGCAATGAGCAGTTCTTC
CASSWGLAGGNEQFF
>-|TRBV30|TRBJ1-6|-
TGTGCCTGGAGTGGGGCGGGAGATTCACCCCTCCACTTT
CAWSGAGDSPLHF
>once|TRBV27|TRBJ2-7|-
TGTGCCAGCAGGAGACGGGGGGCAAGCGAGCAGTACTTC
CASRRRGASEQYF
>-|TRBV27|TRBJ1-3|-
TGTGCCAGCATGAAACAAGGGTTTAAGAACACCATATATTTT
CASMKQGFKNTIYF
>once|TRBV4-1|TRBJ1-6|TRBD1
TGCGCCAGCAGCCGTACAGGGGCCTTTTCACCCCTCCACTTT
CASSRTGAFSPLHF